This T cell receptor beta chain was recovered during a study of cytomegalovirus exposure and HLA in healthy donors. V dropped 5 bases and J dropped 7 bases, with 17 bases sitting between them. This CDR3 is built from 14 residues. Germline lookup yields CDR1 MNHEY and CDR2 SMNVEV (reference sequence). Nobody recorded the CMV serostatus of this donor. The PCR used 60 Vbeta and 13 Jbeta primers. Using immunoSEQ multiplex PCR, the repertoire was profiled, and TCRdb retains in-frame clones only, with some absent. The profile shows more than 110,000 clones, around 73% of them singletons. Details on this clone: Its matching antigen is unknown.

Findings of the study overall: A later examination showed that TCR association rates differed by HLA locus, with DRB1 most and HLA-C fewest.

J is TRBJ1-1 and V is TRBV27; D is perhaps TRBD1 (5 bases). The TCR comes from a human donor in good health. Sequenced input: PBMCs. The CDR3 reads CASSTQGGSIEAFF. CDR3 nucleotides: TGTGCCAGCAGTACTCAGGGAGGGTCAATTGAAGCTTTCTTT.